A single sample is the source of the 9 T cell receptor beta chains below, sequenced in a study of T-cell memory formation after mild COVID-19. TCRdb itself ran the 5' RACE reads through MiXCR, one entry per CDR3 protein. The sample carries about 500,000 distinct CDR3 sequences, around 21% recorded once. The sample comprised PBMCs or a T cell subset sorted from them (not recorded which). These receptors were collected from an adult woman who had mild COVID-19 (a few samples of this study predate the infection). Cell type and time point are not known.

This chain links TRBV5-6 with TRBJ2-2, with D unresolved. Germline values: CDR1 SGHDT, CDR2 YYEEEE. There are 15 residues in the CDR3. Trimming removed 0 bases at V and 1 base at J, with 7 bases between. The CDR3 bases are TGTGCCAGCAGCTTGGCTAGAGGGAACACCGGGGAGCTGTTTTTT. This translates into CASSLARGNTGELFF.

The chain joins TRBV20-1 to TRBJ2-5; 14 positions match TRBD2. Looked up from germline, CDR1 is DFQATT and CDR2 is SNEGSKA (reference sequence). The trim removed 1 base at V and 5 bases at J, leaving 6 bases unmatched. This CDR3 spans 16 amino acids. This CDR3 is CSARGLAGGPGETQYF. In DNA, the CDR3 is TGCAGTGCTAGAGGACTAGCGGGGGGGCCAGGGGAGACCCAGTACTTC.

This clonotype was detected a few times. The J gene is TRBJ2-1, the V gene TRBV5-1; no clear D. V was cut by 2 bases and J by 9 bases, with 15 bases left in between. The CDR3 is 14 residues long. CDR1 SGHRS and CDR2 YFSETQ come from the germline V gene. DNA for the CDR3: TGCGCCAGCAGCTTTTCTGGAGAGTCGCTTGAGCAGTTCTTC. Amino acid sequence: CASSFSGESLEQFF.

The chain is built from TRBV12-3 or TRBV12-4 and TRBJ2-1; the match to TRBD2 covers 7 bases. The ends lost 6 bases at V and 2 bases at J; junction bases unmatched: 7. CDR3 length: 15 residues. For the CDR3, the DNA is TGTGCCAGCAGCCCCAGCGGGATGGCCTACAATGAGCAGTTCTTC. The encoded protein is CASSPSGMAYNEQFF.

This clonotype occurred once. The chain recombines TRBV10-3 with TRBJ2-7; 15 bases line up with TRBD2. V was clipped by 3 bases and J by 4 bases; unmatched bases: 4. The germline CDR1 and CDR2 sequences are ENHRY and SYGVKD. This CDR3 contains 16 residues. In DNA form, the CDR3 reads TGTGCCATCAGTGACCCGGGACTAGCGGGGGGTTACGAGCAGTACTTC. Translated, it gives CAISDPGLAGGYEQYF.

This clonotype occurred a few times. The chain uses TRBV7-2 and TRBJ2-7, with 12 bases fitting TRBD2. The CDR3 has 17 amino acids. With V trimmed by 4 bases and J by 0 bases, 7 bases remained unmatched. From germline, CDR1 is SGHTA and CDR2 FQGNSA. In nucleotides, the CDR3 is TGTGCCAGCAGCTCTAAGAAGACTAGCGGGAGCTCCTACGAGCAGTACTTC. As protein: CASSSKKTSGSSYEQYF.

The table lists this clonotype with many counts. CDR3 nucleotide sequence: TGTGCCACCTCCCGGACTGGGGCCAACGTCCTGACTTTC. Translating it yields CATSRTGANVLTF. This sequence joins TRBV15 and TRBJ2-6; D unresolved. Germline V gene data show CDR1 as LNHNV and CDR2 as YYDKDF (reference sequence). The CDR3 runs 13 residues. V was cut by 8 bases and J by 2 bases, with 7 bases left in between. Full variable domain (remainder filled in from reference TRBV15 and TRBJ2-6): DAMVIQNPRYQVTQFGKPVTLSCSQTLNHNVMYWYQQKSSQAPKLLFHYYDKDFNNEADTPDNFQSRRPNTSFCFLDIRSPGLGDTAMYLCATSRTGANVLTFGAGSRLTVL.

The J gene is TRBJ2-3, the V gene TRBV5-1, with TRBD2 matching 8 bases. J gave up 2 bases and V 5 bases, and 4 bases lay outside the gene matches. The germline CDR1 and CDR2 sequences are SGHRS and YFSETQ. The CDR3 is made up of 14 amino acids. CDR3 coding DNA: TGCGCCAGCAGTGTCGGGGGGGCCACAGATACGCAGTATTTT. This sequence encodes CASSVGGATDTQYF.

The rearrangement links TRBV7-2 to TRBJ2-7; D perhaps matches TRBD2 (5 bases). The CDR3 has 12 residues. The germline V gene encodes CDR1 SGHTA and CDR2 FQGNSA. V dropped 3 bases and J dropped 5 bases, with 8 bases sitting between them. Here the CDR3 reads CASSLTMHEQYF. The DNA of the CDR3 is TGTGCCAGCAGCTTGACTATGCACGAGCAGTACTTC. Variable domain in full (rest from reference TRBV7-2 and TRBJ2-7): GAGVSQSPSNKVTEKGKDVELRCDPISGHTALYWYRQSLGQGLEFLIYFQGNSAPDKSGLPSDRFSAERTGGSVSTLTIQRTQQEDSAVYLCASSLTMHEQYFGPGTRLTVT.